A selection of T cell receptor beta chains follows, all from one sample in a study of cytomegalovirus exposure and HLA in healthy donors. Clones were read by immunoSEQ multiplex PCR, and TCRdb kept only the in-frame ones, dropping some. Among roughly 140,000 clones, just over 90% were seen once, and the ten largest hold about 0.7%. Input material: PBMCs. These receptors all stem from a young man in good health and CMV-seronegative. CDR3s include the opening cysteine and the closing phenylalanine or tryptophan. A D gene is named only where the DNA matches it firmly. Size values are once, few and many counts, or a class for expanded clones, and some rows have none.

D gene	V gene	clone size	J gene	CDR3 protein	CDR3 DNA
TRBD1	TRBV10-3	-	TRBJ2-7	CAIRGQGVNEQYF	TGTGCCATCAGGGGACAGGGGGTCAACGAGCAGTACTTC
-	TRBV7-2	-	TRBJ1-1	CASSFFVERPEAFF	TGTGCCAGCAGCTTCTTTGTAGAGCGGCCTGAAGCTTTCTTT
-	TRBV5-1	-	TRBJ1-1	CASSLGVPNTEAFF	TGCGCCAGCAGCTTGGGAGTTCCGAACACTGAAGCTTTCTTT
-	TRBV19	-	TRBJ2-7	CASSIKQADSYEQYF	TGTGCCAGTAGTATCAAACAGGCAGACTCCTACGAGCAGTACTTC
TRBD1	TRBV9	once	TRBJ2-2	CASSVSSGTGKVLRTGELFF	TGTGCCAGCAGCGTATCCTCCGGGACAGGGAAGGTATTAAGAACCGGGGAGCTGTTTTTT
TRBD2	TRBV13	-	TRBJ2-5	CASSLGGTSDQETRYF	TGTGCCAGCAGCTTAGGGGGGACTAGCGACCAAGAGACCCGGTACTTC
-	TRBV9	-	TRBJ1-6	CASSTTVGGRGNSPLHF	TGTGCCAGCAGCACAACTGTGGGGGGTCGGGGGAATTCACCCCTCCACTTT
TRBD2	TRBV7-7	once	TRBJ2-1	CASSPRGAPGVGEQFF	TGTGCCAGCAGCCCGCGGGGGGCCCCGGGGGTTGGTGAGCAGTTCTTC
TRBD2	TRBV5-4	-	TRBJ2-4	CASSRRGGSKNIQYF	TGTGCCAGCAGCCGCCGGGGGGGTTCCAAAAACATTCAGTACTTC
TRBD1	TRBV10-3	once	TRBJ2-5	CATRTGEETQYF	TGTGCCACCCGGACAGGGGAAGAGACCCAGTACTTC
-	TRBV5-1	-	TRBJ1-3	CASSPYTGLTPGNTIYF	TGCGCCAGCAGCCCCTACACAGGGTTGACGCCTGGAAACACCATATATTTT
TRBD2	TRBV25-1	once	TRBJ2-3	CASSPVAGDTQYF	TGTGCCAGCAGCCCCGTAGCGGGAGATACGCAGTATTTT
TRBD2	TRBV4-3	-	TRBJ2-3	CASSQEAGVIDTQYF	TGCGCCAGCAGCCAAGAGGCGGGAGTTATAGATACGCAGTATTTT
-	TRBV7-2	-	TRBJ1-5	CASSPRGNQPQHF	TGTGCCAGCAGCCCCCGGGGGAATCAGCCCCAGCATTTT
TRBD1	TRBV6-5	-	TRBJ2-7	CASSYSDRGPYEQYF	TGTGCCAGCAGTTACTCGGACAGGGGCCCCTACGAGCAGTACTTC
TRBD2	TRBV7-3	-	TRBJ2-3	CASRRGDTDTQYF	TGTGCCAGCAGGCGGGGGGACACAGATACGCAGTATTTT